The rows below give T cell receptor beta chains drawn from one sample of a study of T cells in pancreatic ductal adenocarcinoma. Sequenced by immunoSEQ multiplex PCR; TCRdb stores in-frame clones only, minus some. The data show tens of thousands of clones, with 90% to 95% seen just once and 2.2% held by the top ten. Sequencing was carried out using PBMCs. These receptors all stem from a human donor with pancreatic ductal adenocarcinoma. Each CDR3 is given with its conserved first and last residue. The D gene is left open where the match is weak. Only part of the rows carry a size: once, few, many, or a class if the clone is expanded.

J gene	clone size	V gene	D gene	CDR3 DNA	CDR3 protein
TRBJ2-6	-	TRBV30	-	TGTGCCTGGAGAGTAGTACAGCTCCCTGACTCTGGGGCCAACGTCCTGACTTTC	CAWRVVQLPDSGANVLTF
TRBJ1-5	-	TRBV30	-	TGTGCCTGGAGGCCCAGCGGGGGCGTTCAGCCCCAGCATTTT	CAWRPSGGVQPQHF
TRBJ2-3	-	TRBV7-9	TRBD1	TGTGCCAGCAGCTCAACAGGGGCGTACGTTTCTAGCACAGATACGCAGTATTTT	CASSSTGAYVSSTDTQYF
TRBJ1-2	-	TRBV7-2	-	TGTGCCAGCAGGTTCAGGGGTAACTATGGCTACACCTTC	CASRFRGNYGYTF
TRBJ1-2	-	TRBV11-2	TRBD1	TGTGCCAGCAGCTCCTCGACAGGGCCCTATGGCTACACCTTC	CASSSSTGPYGYTF
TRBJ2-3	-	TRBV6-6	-	TGTGCCAGCAAGGTGGGGCCTAGCACAGATACGCAGTATTTT	CASKVGPSTDTQYF
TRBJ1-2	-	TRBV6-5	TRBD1	TGTGCCAGCAGCCCGGGACAGAACTATGGCTACACCTTC	CASSPGQNYGYTF
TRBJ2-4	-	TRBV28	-	TGTGCCAGCAGTTCCATTGACAGGATCTTC	CASSSIDRIF
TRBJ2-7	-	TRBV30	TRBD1	TGTGCCTGGAGGGGCCGGGACAGGGCTTACGAGCAGTACTTC	CAWRGRDRAYEQYF
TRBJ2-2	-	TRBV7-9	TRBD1	TGTGCCAGCAGCTTAGTTTGGACAGGTTCGATCGCCGGGGAGCTGTTTTTT	CASSLVWTGSIAGELFF
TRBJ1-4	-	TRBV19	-	TGTGCCAGTAGTATTGCGGAGGGCGAAAAACTGTTTTTT	CASSIAEGEKLFF
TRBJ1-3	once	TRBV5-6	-	TGTGCCAGCAGCCTACAGGGAGGAAACACCATATATTTT	CASSLQGGNTIYF
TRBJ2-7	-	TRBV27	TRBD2	TGTGCCAGCAGTCCGGGGGGACTTTCCTACGAGCAGTACTTC	CASSPGGLSYEQYF
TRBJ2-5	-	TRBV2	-	TGTGCCAGCAGGGGGGTAGTCCTTTTAGAGACCCAGTACTTC	CASRGVVLLETQYF
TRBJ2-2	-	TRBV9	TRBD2	TGTGCCAGCAGCCCACTCTTGCGGGGGTACCGAACCGGGGAGCTGTTTTTT	CASSPLLRGYRTGELFF
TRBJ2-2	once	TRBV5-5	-	TGTGCCAGCAGCCGAGACGGGATTACCGGGGAGCTGTTTTTT	CASSRDGITGELFF
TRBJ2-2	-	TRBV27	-	TGTGCCAGCAGTTATCGGACGGTTCCCTACACCGGGGAGCTGTTTTTT	CASSYRTVPYTGELFF
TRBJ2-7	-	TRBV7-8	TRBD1	TGTGCCAGCAGCACGTGGACAGGGACCAGCTACGAGCAGTACTTC	CASSTWTGTSYEQYF
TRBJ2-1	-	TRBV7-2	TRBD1	TGTGCCAGCAGCTTCTGGACAGGGGGGATAGACAATGAGCAGTTCTTC	CASSFWTGGIDNEQFF
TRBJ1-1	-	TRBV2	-	TGTGCCAGCAGTGAAGCGCGGCTGACTGAAGCTTTCTTT	CASSEARLTEAFF
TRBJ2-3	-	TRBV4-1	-	TGCGCCAGCAGCCAACACACCGAGGGACTTTCCACAGATACGCAGTATTTT	CASSQHTEGLSTDTQYF
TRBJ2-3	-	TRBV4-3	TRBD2	TGCGCCAGCAGCCAAGTTAGCGGACTAGGACACACAGATACGCAGTATTTT	CASSQVSGLGHTDTQYF
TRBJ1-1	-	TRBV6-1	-	TGTGCCAGCAGTGATCAGGGATGGACTGAAGCTTTCTTT	CASSDQGWTEAFF
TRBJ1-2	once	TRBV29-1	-	TGCAGCGTTGAGACAGGCAGGGGTAACTATGGCTACACCTTC	CSVETGRGNYGYTF
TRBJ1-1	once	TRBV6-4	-	TGTGCCAGCAGTGAGTCCAGGAACACTGAAGCTTTCTTT	CASSESRNTEAFF
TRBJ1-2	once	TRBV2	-	TGTGCCAGCAGTGATGTAGTCGGCCCCGTGTCGGGCTACACCTTC	CASSDVVGPVSGYTF
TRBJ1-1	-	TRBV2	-	TGTGCCAGCAGCGAACTCGGTCTGGGTCGGGGGACTGAAGCTTTCTTT	CASSELGLGRGTEAFF
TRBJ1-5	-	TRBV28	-	TGTGCCAGCAGTTTATGGGAGGGAAATCAGCCCCAGCATTTT	CASSLWEGNQPQHF
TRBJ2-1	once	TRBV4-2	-	TGTGCCAGCAGCCAAGGAGCGGACGGAATCTACAATGAGCAGTTCTTC	CASSQGADGIYNEQFF
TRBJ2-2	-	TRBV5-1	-	TGCGCCAGCAGCTTGGAGGGCCAAAGAACCGGGGAGCTGTTTTTT	CASSLEGQRTGELFF
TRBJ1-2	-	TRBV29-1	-	TGCAGCGTCCCATCCCAGGGTAGCTATGGCTACACCTTC	CSVPSQGSYGYTF
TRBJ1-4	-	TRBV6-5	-	TGTGCCAGCAGTTACCGGGGTTGGACTAATGAAAAACTGTTTTTT	CASSYRGWTNEKLFF
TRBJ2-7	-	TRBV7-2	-	TGTGCCAGCAGCTTAGCTGCGGGTCCAGGCTACGAGCAGTACTTC	CASSLAAGPGYEQYF
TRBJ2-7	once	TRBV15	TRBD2	TGTGCCACCAGCAGTCCGGGGGGGGCCTCCTACGAGCAGTACTTC	CATSSPGGASYEQYF
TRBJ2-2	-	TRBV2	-	TGTGCCAGCAGACCCCAGCACTCCGGGGAGCTGTTTTTT	CASRPQHSGELFF
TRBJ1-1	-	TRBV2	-	TGTGCCAGCAGTGATGACGTCAGTATCATGAACACTGAAGCTTTCTTT	CASSDDVSIMNTEAFF
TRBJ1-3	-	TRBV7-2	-	TGTGCCAGCAGCTTAGAGGTTGGAAACACCATATATTTT	CASSLEVGNTIYF
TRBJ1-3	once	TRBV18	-	TGTGCCAGCTCACCCGGACTTACCTGGCCTCCTGGAAACACCATATATTTT	CASSPGLTWPPGNTIYF
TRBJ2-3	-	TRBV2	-	TGTGCCAGCGTTATCAGACCCGCGTTCACAGATACGCAGTATTTT	CASVIRPAFTDTQYF
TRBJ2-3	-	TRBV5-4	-	TGTGCCAGCAGCTTGGGGAACAGGGTTGCTAGCACAGATACGCAGTATTTT	CASSLGNRVASTDTQYF
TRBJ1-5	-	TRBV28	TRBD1	TGTGCCAGCAGTTTCAGGGGGAGAAACGGGGGTGATCCCCAGCATTTT	CASSFRGRNGGDPQHF
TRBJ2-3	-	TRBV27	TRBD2	TGTGCCAGCAGTTCCCCTAGCGGGAGGGAGGAAGATACGCAGTATTTT	CASSSPSGREEDTQYF
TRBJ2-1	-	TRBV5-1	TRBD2	TGCGCCAGCAGCTTGATACCGGGAGGCTCCTACAATGAGCAGTTCTTC	CASSLIPGGSYNEQFF
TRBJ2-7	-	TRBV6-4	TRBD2	TGTGCCAGCATCATGGGTAGCGGGAGTGCCTACGAGCAGTACTTC	CASIMGSGSAYEQYF